Listed here are 22 T cell receptor beta chains from one sample, sequenced in a study of cytomegalovirus exposure and HLA in healthy donors. 13 Jbeta primers and 60 Vbeta primers were used for the PCR. TCRdb's copy holds only in-frame clones and misses some; the assay was immunoSEQ multiplex PCR. The sample consists of approximately 180,000 clones, 75% to 80% of them appearing once. The specimen sequenced was PBMCs. The receptor set was obtained from a man aged 35-49 years in good health and CMV-seropositive.

The table lists this clone with a count of one. V is TRBV28 and J is TRBJ2-1; maybe TRBD1 (7 bases). Between the trimmed V and J ends, which lost 4 bases and 4 bases, there was a span of 11 bases. The germline CDR1 and CDR2 sequences are MDHEN and SYDVKM. CDR3 length: 14 residues. The CDR3 is CASSSAGGYNEQFF. In DNA, the CDR3 is TGTGCCAGCAGTTCCGCAGGGGGGTACAATGAGCAGTTCTTC.

This clone came up a few times. The chain uses TRBV19 and TRBJ2-7; 9 positions agree with TRBD1. Germline CDR1 reads LNHDA; CDR2 reads SQIVND (reference sequence). After removal of 7 bases from V and 6 bases from J, the junction contained 7 bases not matched to a gene. The CDR3 consists of 13 residues. The CDR3 sequence is CASTGTGISEQYF. CDR3 DNA sequence: TGTGCCAGTACGGGGACAGGGATTAGCGAGCAGTACTTC.

The CDR3 DNA reads as TGTGCCAGCAGCGCCCTAGCGGGAGTGAAGGCAGATACGCAGTATTTT. It specifies CASSALAGVKADTQYF. The chain links TRBV9 to TRBJ2-3; 10 nucleotides agree with TRBD2. Germline CDR1 and CDR2: SGDLS and YYNGEE. The CDR3 runs to 16 residues. V shed 3 bases, J shed 4 bases, and the junction held 8 bases outside the gene matches.

This clone was detected once. J is TRBJ1-3 and V is TRBV5-4, with D hard to call. Germline CDR1 is SGHNT and CDR2 is YYREEE (reference sequence). The ends were cut back, 6 bases at V and 0 bases at J, with 10 bases in the middle. The CDR3 sequence is 14 residues long. Here the CDR3 reads CASTVDYSGNTIYF. The CDR3 DNA follows: TGTGCCAGCACGGTGGACTACTCTGGAAACACCATATATTTT.

The chain is built from TRBV7-2 and TRBJ1-2, with 7 bases that match TRBD1. V lost 4 bases and J lost 2; bases outside the gene matches: 7. The CDR3 loop spans 15 amino acids. Germline loops: CDR1 SGHTA, CDR2 FQGNSA. Here the CDR3 DNA reads TGTGCCAGCAGCTACGGCCCGACAGGGAACTATGGCTACACCTTC. Its protein product is CASSYGPTGNYGYTF.

The V and J genes are TRBV2 and TRBJ1-5; no firm D call. CDR1 and CDR2 (germline): SNHLY, FYNNEI. The CDR3 length is 15 residues. V shed 5 bases and J shed 0 bases, with 11 bases lying between them. The CDR3 spells CASSSAVYSNQPQHF. The CDR3 DNA follows: TGTGCCAGCAGTTCAGCGGTATATAGCAATCAGCCCCAGCATTTT. The entire variable domain, with the rest obtained from reference TRBV2 and TRBJ1-5, is as follows: EPEVTQTPSHQVTQMGQEVILRCVPISNHLYFYWYRQILGQKVEFLVSFYNNEISEKSEIFDDQFSVERPDGSNFTLKIRSTKLEDSAMYFCASSSAVYSNQPQHFGDGTRLSIL.

This CDR3 is CASSLDPGVGIMNTEAFF. The CDR3, as DNA: TGTGCCAGCAGTTTAGACCCTGGAGTAGGAATCATGAACACTGAAGCTTTCTTT. This chain uses TRBV27 with TRBJ1-1; D unclear. Germline V gives CDR1 MNHEY, CDR2 SMNVEV (reference sequence). V lost 2 bases and J 0 bases, leaving 19 bases between the germline ends. This CDR3 has 18 amino acids.

This clone came up once. The genes are TRBV19 and TRBJ1-3; 7 bases are shared with TRBD1. The trim removed 4 bases at V and 1 base at J, leaving 4 bases unmatched. CDR1 and CDR2 from the germline V gene are LNHDA and SQIVND (reference sequence). The CDR3 runs to 15 residues. The CDR3 spells CASSTSTGSGNTIYF. DNA of the CDR3: TGTGCCAGTAGTACTTCGACAGGGTCTGGAAACACCATATATTTT.

The chain carries TRBV9 and TRBJ1-3; a possible D gene is TRBD1 (5 bases). The CDR3 is made up of 15 amino acids. Per germline, CDR1 SGDLS and CDR2 YYNGEE. Trimming cost V 0 bases and J 0 bases, with 7 bases left between them. CDR3 amino acids: CASSVGGASGNTIYF. DNA of the CDR3: TGTGCCAGCAGCGTAGGTGGGGCCTCTGGAAACACCATATATTTT. Looking up the rest from reference TRBV9 and TRBJ1-3 gives the full variable domain: DSGVTQTPKHLITATGQRVTLRCSPRSGDLSVYWYQQSLDQGLQFLIQYYNGEERAKGNILERFSAQQFPDLHSELNLSSLELGDSALYFCASSVGGASGNTIYFGEGSWLTVV.

V and J are TRBV10-1 and TRBJ2-5, with D tentatively TRBD2 (7 bases). V was pared by 3 bases and J by 4 bases, with 12 bases between. The V gene's germline CDR1 is WNHNN and CDR2 SYGVQD (reference sequence). The CDR3 sequence is 14 residues long. CDR3 nucleotides: TGCGCCAGCAGTGACGGGGGGCCCGCAGAGACCCAGTACTTC. This gives the protein CASSDGGPAETQYF.

Of note for this clone: A read error may produce the germline difference seen at one junction end. The chain has TRBV2 and TRBJ2-1, with a weak D call TRBD1 (5 bases). Germline V gives CDR1 SNHLY, CDR2 FYNNEI. This CDR3 region has 15 residues. CDR3 DNA sequence: TGTGCCAGCAGTCTGGACACCAGCTCCTGCAATGAGCAGTTCTTC. This sequence encodes CASSLDTSSCNEQFF.

As for this clone: The sample holds other DNA sequences that translate to the same CDR3. CDR3 bases: TGTGCCAGCAGTCGTTCGGACAGGGGGGACTACAATGAGCAGTTCTTC. This translates into CASSRSDRGDYNEQFF. The V gene is TRBV6-6, the J gene TRBJ2-1, with TRBD1 matching over 10 bases. Germline values: CDR1 MNHNY, CDR2 SVGAGI (reference sequence). The V gene end was trimmed by 5 bases and the J gene end by 3 bases; junction bases not matched to a gene: 7. The length of the CDR3 is 16 residues.

The rearrangement joins TRBV7-9 to TRBJ2-7; 7 bases align to TRBD2. The CDR3 has 12 residues. The V segment lost 10 bases and the J segment 6 bases; nucleotides outside the gene matches: 9. Germline-derived CDR1 and CDR2 are SEHNR and FQNEAQ (reference sequence). The CDR3 coding sequence is TGTGCCACAGGGCGGGAGTCGCTCGAGCAGTACTTC. It specifies CATGRESLEQYF.

V and J are TRBV28 and TRBJ2-2, with a weak D call TRBD1 (5 bases). Trimming stripped 6 bases from V and 7 bases from J, with 15 bases between. This CDR3 comprises 14 residues. CDR1 and CDR2 (germline): MDHEN, SYDVKM. The CDR3: CASRHRPGYGELFF. CDR3 sequence (DNA): TGTGCCAGCAGACACAGGCCAGGTTACGGGGAGCTGTTTTTT.

This CDR3 reads CASKPPGQSNQPQHF. The DNA of the CDR3 is TGTGCCAGCAAACCTCCGGGACAGAGCAATCAGCCCCAGCATTTT. V usage is TRBV6-1 and J usage is TRBJ1-5, with 7 bases aligning to TRBD1. The CDR3 has 15 residues. CDR1 is MNHNS, CDR2 SASEGT, per germline. Germline trimming cut 7 bases from V and 1 base from J; bases unmatched to any gene: 7.

This chain uses TRBV7-9 with TRBJ1-1; TRBD1 aligns across 10 bases. CDR3 length: 16 residues. The germline V gene has CDR1 SEHNR and CDR2 FQNEAQ (reference sequence). With 5 bases clipped from V and 5 bases from J, the junction kept 11 bases outside the gene matches. The CDR3 DNA is TGTGCCAGCAGCCTCGACAGGGGGCTGTATTATACTGAAGCTTTCTTT. As protein: CASSLDRGLYYTEAFF. The entire variable domain, with the rest obtained from reference TRBV7-9 and TRBJ1-1, is as follows: DTGVSQNPRHKITKRGQNVTFRCDPISEHNRLYWYRQTLGQGPEFLTYFQNEAQLEKSRLLSDRFSAERPKGSFSTLEIQRTEQGDSAMYLCASSLDRGLYYTEAFFGQGTRLTVV.

This clone was recorded only once. DNA of the CDR3: TGTGCCATCGGAGCTAGCGTTAGAAATGAGCAGTTCTTC. Translated: CAIGASVRNEQFF. This sequence joins TRBV10-3 and TRBJ2-1; tentative D call: TRBD2 (6 bases). Trimming stripped 8 bases from V and 7 bases from J, with 15 bases between. The germline V gene encodes CDR1 ENHRY and CDR2 SYGVKD. This CDR3 region has 13 residues.

The chain uses TRBV7-3 and TRBJ2-5; D remains ambiguous. V gave up 4 bases and J gave up 4 bases, with 10 bases separating them. The germline gives CDR1 SGHTA, CDR2 FQGTGA. This CDR3 is built from 13 residues. As DNA, the CDR3 is TGTGCCAGCAGCTCCGGTAGTACAGAGACCCAGTACTTC. Translating it yields CASSSGSTETQYF.

The genes are TRBV9 and TRBJ2-7, with D maybe TRBD1 (6 bases). Germline V CDR1 and CDR2: SGDLS, YYNGEE. The CDR3 contains 14 residues. Between the trimmed V and J ends, which lost 4 bases and 3 bases, there was a span of 14 bases. DNA of the CDR3: TGTGCCAGCAGCCCAAGGGGGACAAGCTACGAGCAGTACTTC. This translates into CASSPRGTSYEQYF.

The V and J genes are TRBV6-5 and TRBJ2-3; the match to TRBD1 covers 9 bases. Trimming cost V 8 bases and J 4 bases; bases outside gene matches: 4. This CDR3 has 13 residues. The germline CDR1 and CDR2 sequences are MNHEY and SVGAGI. The CDR3 protein is CASRDRDADTQYF. CDR3 nucleotides: TGTGCCAGCCGGGACAGGGACGCAGATACGCAGTATTTT.

The CDR3: CASKDSGTTDTQYF. CDR3 DNA sequence: TGTGCCAGCAAGGATAGCGGGACCACAGATACGCAGTATTTT. The rearrangement links TRBV6-6 to TRBJ2-3; TRBD2 agrees at 8 bases. The CDR3 spans 14 residues. The germline gives CDR1 MNHNY, CDR2 SVGAGI (reference sequence). V was pared by 7 bases and J by 2 bases, with 5 bases of the junction left unmatched.

This chain joins TRBV7-3 and TRBJ2-1, with a tentative D call TRBD2 (6 bases). Germline CDR1 is SGHTA and CDR2 is FQGTGA. V lost 6 bases and J lost 4, with 16 bases in between. The CDR3 covers 15 residues. CDR3 residues: CASSVRGGEYNEQFF. As DNA, the CDR3 is TGTGCCAGCAGTGTCCGGGGCGGGGAGTACAATGAGCAGTTCTTC.